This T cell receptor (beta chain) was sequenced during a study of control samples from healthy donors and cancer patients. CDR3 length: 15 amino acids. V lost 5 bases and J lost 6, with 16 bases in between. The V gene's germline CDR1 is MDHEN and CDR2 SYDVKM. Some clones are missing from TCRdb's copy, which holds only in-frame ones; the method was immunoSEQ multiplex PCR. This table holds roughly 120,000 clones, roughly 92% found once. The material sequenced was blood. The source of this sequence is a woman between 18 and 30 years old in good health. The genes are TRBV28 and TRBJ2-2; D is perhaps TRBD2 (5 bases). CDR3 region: CASSGPEIGAGELFF. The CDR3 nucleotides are TGTGCCAGCAGTGGACCTGAGATCGGGGCCGGGGAGCTGTTTTTT.